The present TCR beta chain was sequenced within a study of CD8 T cells in ankylosing spondylitis. Study-level points and caveats: Made up of about eight highly homologous variants, a TCR beta motif appeared characteristic of ankylosing spondylitis blood.

TCRdb redid the calling of the 5' RACE reads with MiXCR, one entry per CDR3 protein. The repertoire holds roughly 700,000 distinct CDR3 sequences, with 19% as singletons. The CDR3 is made up of 14 amino acids. Germline-derived CDR1 and CDR2 are LGHNA and YSLEER. The germline V and J ends were trimmed by 5 bases and 8 bases, with 16 bases remaining between them. There are many counts of this clonotype. Its target is unknown. The V and J genes are TRBV4-3 and TRBJ2-1, with D perhaps matching TRBD2 (5 bases). The sample consisted of blood, either unsorted or a sorted T cell fraction (not recorded which). The TCR originated in a male donor with ankylosing spondylitis. The CDR3 region has the DNA TGCGCCAGCAGCGGGCGGGTCTACGCAGATGAGCAGTTCTTC. Its translation is CASSGRVYADEQFF.